The sequence of this T cell receptor beta chain was determined in a study of blood T cell repertoires in COVID-19. Study-level background: Samples came from the United States, Italy and Spain, spanning acute and convalescent COVID-19. T cells, B-cell-depleted T cells, or PBMCs supplied cDNA or gDNA.

Per the study methods: Estimation of nucleated cell counts was performed using reference gene primer amplification. TCRdb's table, derived via immunoSEQ multiplex PCR, lists solely in-frame clones and lacks some. V and J calls and clone size are copied from that table; D and trimming were computed from the DNA. The sample includes some 99,000 clones, approximately 87% seen only once; the top ten take around a sixth. The germline V and J ends were trimmed by 8 bases and 2 bases, with 11 bases remaining between them. CDR3 length: 13 residues. Germline-derived CDR1 and CDR2 are SGHTA and FQGNSA. This TCR was recovered from a woman aged 55 to 70 with acute or convalescent COVID-19. The sequenced material came from peripheral blood. V usage is TRBV7-2 and J usage is TRBJ2-3; possible D gene TRBD2, 6 bases. CDR3 residues: CASRDSFTDTQYF. The CDR3 DNA follows: TGTGCCAGCCGGGACTCTTTCACAGATACGCAGTATTTT.